The T cell receptor (beta chain) under discussion was sequenced for a study of shared clonotypes between healthy human individuals. Genomic DNA (from each subset) was split evenly across several immunoSEQ plates. TCRdb's table, derived via immunoSEQ multiplex PCR, lists solely in-frame clones and lacks some. The sample lists 560,000 or so clones; roughly 96% were seen once. Per the germline V gene, CDR1 is SQVTM and CDR2 is ANQGSEA. The CDR3 length is 19 residues. Germline trimming cut 4 bases from V and 1 base from J; bases unmatched to any gene: 12. It was CD45RO-negative cells, positively selected for CCR7, that made up naive CD8 cells, with terminally differentiated effector memory CD45RA+ cells excluded.

The V gene is TRBV29-1, the J gene TRBJ2-1, with 14 bases lining up with TRBD2. Source material: naive CD8+ T cells sorted from blood. This sequence originates from a woman in her 30s in good health. The chain's CDR3 is CSVVAPGLAGEASYNEQFF. For the CDR3, the DNA is TGCAGCGTTGTAGCACCGGGACTAGCGGGAGAGGCGTCCTACAATGAGCAGTTCTTC.